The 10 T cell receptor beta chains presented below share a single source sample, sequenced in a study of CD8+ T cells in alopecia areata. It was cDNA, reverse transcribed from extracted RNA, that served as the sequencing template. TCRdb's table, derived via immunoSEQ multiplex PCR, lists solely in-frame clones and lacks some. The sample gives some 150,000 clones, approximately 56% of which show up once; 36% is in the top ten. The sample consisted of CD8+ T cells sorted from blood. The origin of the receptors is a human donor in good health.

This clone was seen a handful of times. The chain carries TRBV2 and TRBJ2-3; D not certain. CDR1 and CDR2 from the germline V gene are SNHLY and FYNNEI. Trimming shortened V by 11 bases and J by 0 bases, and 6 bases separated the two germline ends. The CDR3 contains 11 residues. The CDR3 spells CAEASTDTQYF. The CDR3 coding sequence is TGTGCCGAAGCTAGCACAGATACGCAGTATTTT.

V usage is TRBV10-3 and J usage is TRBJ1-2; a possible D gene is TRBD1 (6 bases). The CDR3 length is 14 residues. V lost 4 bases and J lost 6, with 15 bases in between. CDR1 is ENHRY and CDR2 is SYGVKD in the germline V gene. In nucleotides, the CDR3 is TGTGCCATCAGTGGGATTACAGGGATGGATGGCTACACCTTC. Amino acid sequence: CAISGITGMDGYTF.

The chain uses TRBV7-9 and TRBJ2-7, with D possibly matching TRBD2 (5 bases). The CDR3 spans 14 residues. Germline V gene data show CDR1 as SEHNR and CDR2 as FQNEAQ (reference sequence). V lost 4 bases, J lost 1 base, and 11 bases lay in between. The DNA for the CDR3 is TGTGCCAGCAGCTCACTTCGGGATTCCTACGAGCAGTACTTC. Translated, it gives CASSSLRDSYEQYF.

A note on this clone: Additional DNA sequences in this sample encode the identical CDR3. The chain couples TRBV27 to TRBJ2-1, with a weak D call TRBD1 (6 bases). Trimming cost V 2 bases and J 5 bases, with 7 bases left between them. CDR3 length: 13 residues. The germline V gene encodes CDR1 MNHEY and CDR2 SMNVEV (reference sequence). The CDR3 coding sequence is TGTGCCAGCAGTTTAGGACAGAACAATGAGCAGTTCTTC. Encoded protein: CASSLGQNNEQFF.

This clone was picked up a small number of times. DNA for the CDR3: TGTGCCAGCAGTTACGAGTGGCTAGCGGGAGTCAATGAGCAGTTCTTC. As protein: CASSYEWLAGVNEQFF. V gene TRBV6-6 combines with J gene TRBJ2-1, with 10 nucleotides matching TRBD2. The length of the CDR3 is 16 residues. CDR1 MNHNY and CDR2 SVGAGI come from the germline V gene (reference sequence). V lost 2 bases and J lost 6; bases outside the gene matches: 7.

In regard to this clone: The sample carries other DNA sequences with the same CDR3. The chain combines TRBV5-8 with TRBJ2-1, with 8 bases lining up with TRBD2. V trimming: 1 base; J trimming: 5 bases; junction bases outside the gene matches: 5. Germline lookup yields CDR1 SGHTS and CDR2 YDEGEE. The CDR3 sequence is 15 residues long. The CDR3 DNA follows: TGTGCCAGCAGCTTGTCGGCGGGAGGCCACAATGAGCAGTTCTTC. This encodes CASSLSAGGHNEQFF.

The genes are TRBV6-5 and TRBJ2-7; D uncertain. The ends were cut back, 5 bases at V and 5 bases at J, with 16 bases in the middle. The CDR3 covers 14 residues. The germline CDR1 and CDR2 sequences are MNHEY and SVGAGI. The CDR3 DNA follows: TGTGCCAGCAGTCTTACCCCAACCGTAAACGAGCAGTACTTC. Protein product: CASSLTPTVNEQYF.

DNA of the CDR3: TGCAGCGTTGTAGGCCCCGGTGAAGAGCAGTACTTC. Residues: CSVVGPGEEQYF. The rearrangement uses TRBV29-1 and TRBJ2-5; D gene unclear. Trimming pared 4 bases from V and 11 bases from J, leaving 17 bases between. The germline V gene encodes CDR1 SQVTM and CDR2 ANQGSEA. The CDR3 length is 12 residues.

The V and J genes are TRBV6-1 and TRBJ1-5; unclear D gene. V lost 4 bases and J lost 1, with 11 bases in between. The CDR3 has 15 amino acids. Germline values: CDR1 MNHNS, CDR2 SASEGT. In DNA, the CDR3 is TGTGCCAGCAGTGCGAGGGCGTTGAGCAATCAGCCCCAGCATTTT. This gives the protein CASSARALSNQPQHF.

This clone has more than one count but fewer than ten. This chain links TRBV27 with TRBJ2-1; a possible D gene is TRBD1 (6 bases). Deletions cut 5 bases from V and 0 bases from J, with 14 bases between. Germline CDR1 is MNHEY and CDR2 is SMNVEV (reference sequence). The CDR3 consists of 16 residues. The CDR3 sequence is CASSPDRHSSYNEQFF. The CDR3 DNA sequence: TGTGCCAGCAGTCCGGACAGACACAGCTCCTACAATGAGCAGTTCTTC.